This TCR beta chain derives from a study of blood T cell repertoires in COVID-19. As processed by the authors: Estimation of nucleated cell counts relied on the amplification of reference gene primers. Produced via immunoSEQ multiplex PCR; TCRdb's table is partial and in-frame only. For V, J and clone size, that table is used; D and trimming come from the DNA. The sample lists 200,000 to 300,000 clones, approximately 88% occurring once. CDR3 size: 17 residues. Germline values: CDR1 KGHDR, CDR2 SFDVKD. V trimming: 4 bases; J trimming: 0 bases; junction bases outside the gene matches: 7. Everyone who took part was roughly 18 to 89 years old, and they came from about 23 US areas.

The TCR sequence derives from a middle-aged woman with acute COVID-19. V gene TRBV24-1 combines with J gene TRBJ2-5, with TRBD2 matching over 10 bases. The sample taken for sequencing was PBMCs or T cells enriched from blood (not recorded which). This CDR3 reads CATSDPTSGSYQETQYF. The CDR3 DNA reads TGTGCCACCAGTGACCCGACTAGCGGGTCGTACCAAGAGACCCAGTACTTC.